This T cell receptor (beta chain) was captured by sequencing in a study of HIV-infected patients and healthy controls. Reverse transcription used roughly 450 ng RNA and constant-region primers for alpha and beta. Using multiplexing indices, alpha and beta chain libraries were generated apart by chain-specific third strand synthesis. Using its own MiXCR run on the 5' RACE reads, TCRdb lists one record per CDR3 protein. The sample includes 12,000 or so distinct CDR3 sequences, 9% to 9.5% seen only once; the top ten take about 20%. Germline CDR1 DFQATT, CDR2 SNEGSKA (reference sequence). This CDR3 spans 13 amino acids. Trimming pared 3 bases from V and 2 bases from J, leaving 10 bases between. Note on this clonotype: Its matching antigen is unknown.

All unsorted peripheral T cells were captured because whole blood was used without fractionation. General observations from the study: Untreated HIV+ repertoires had roughly threefold fewer distinct CDR3s and lower Shannon diversity than healthy controls.

The source is an adult with HIV infection. The donor label of this sample is uncertain. This chain connects TRBV20-1 to TRBJ2-5; D is perhaps TRBD2 (5 bases). The specimen was blood, collected before antiretroviral therapy. CDR3 nucleotide sequence: TGCAGTGCTAGCGACGGAGGACAAGAGACCCAGTACTTC. It codes for CSASDGGQETQYF.